This T cell receptor (beta chain) emerged from a study of cytomegalovirus exposure and HLA in healthy donors. For the study at large: A prior study identified 117 million unique TCR beta sequences from about 200 million T cells. Within the Caucasian-associated ancestry cluster were around four fifths of the 398 genotyped donors.

Primers for the PCR totalled 60 Vbeta and 13 Jbeta. Measured with immunoSEQ multiplex PCR; TCRdb has only the in-frame clones, and not every one. The table lists approximately 220,000 clones, about 79% of them singletons. This clone turned up a few times. What it binds is unknown. Overall study findings and caveats: Versus the approximately 700-donor mean, an Asian-associated ancestry cluster reportedly showed fewer N-insertions in a later analysis.

As for the donors, each was a healthy bone marrow donor. Germline values: CDR1 SGDLS, CDR2 YYNGEE. The CDR3 has 16 amino acids. V lost 4 bases, J lost 5 bases, and 12 bases stayed unmatched. V and J are TRBV9 and TRBJ2-7; 10 nucleotides agree with TRBD1. The TCR was taken from a male donor in good health and CMV-seronegative. The sample consisted of PBMCs. In DNA form, the CDR3 reads TGTGCCAGCAGCATCAAGCCGGGACAGGGGATCCACGAGCAGTACTTC. The encoded protein is CASSIKPGQGIHEQYF.